These 5 T cell receptor beta chains share one sample of origin, sequenced in a study of early T cells in non-severe SARS-CoV-2 infection. Each CDR3 protein gets one entry after TCRdb re-called the 5' RACE reads with MiXCR. The data show under 65,000 distinct CDR3 sequences, approximately 12% seen once. Sample: whole blood. The receptors come from an adult who was a healthcare worker with PCR-confirmed SARS-CoV-2 infection or an uninfected control (not recorded which).

This chain links TRBV5-1 with TRBJ1-1; no clear D gene. The V and J ends lost 0 bases and 4 bases respectively, with 13 bases between them. Germline CDR1 is SGHRS and CDR2 is YFSETQ. The CDR3 extends over 15 amino acids. This CDR3 is CASSLGHPSSTEAFF. CDR3 nucleotides: TGCGCCAGCAGCTTGGGACATCCCAGCTCCACTGAAGCTTTCTTT.

The chain has TRBV12-3 or TRBV12-4 and TRBJ1-1, with TRBD1 matching over 7 bases. This CDR3 region has 15 residues. V was pared by 7 bases and J by 1 base, with 9 bases of the junction left unmatched. The CDR3 DNA is TGTGCCAGCACCCAGGGCCGACAGGGGAACACTGAAGCTTTCTTT. Amino acid sequence: CASTQGRQGNTEAFF.

This clonotype was counted between two and nine times. This chain joins TRBV7-9 and TRBJ2-7, with a weak D call TRBD2 (7 bases). Deletions cut 1 base from V and 7 bases from J, with 32 bases between. There are 20 residues in the CDR3. CDR1 SEHNR and CDR2 FQNEAQ come from the germline V gene (reference sequence). The chain's CDR3 is CASSLDRFPAGGPLTWEQYF. In DNA, the CDR3 is TGTGCCAGCAGCTTAGATAGATTCCCCGCCGGGGGGCCACTGACGTGGGAGCAGTACTTC. Variable domain in full (rest from reference TRBV7-9 and TRBJ2-7): DTGVSQNPRHKITKRGQNVTFRCDPISEHNRLYWYRQTLGQGPEFLTYFQNEAQLEKSRLLSDRFSAERPKGSFSTLEIQRTEQGDSAMYLCASSLDRFPAGGPLTWEQYFGPGTRLTVT.

This clonotype was seen at least ten times. The chain has TRBV5-1 and TRBJ2-1; TRBD2 might be the D (5 bases). Trimming cost V 0 bases and J 2 bases, with 12 bases left between them. The CDR3 has 16 residues. Germline CDR1 is SGHRS and CDR2 is YFSETQ. CDR3 residues: CASSLVLARAYNEQFF. The CDR3 DNA reads as TGCGCCAGCAGCTTGGTCCTAGCCCGCGCCTACAATGAGCAGTTCTTC.

V and J are TRBV3-1 and TRBJ2-4, with TRBD1 matching 10 bases. The V segment lost 0 bases and the J segment 6 bases; nucleotides outside the gene matches: 2. Germline V gene data show CDR1 as LGHDT and CDR2 as YNNKEL (reference sequence). The CDR3 runs to 15 residues. The CDR3 DNA reads as TGTGCCAGCAGCCAAGAGGGACAGGGGACAAACATTCAGTACTTC. It encodes CASSQEGQGTNIQYF.